The 12 T cell receptor beta chains given below trace back to one sample, sequenced in a study of T cell changes during pregnancy in multiple sclerosis. TCRdb's table, derived via immunoSEQ multiplex PCR, lists solely in-frame clones and lacks some. The sample includes around 45,000 clones, about 91% seen only once; the top ten take just under 0.5%. Material: CD4+ T cells from peripheral blood mononuclear cells, obtained in the second trimester of pregnancy. The receptor set was obtained from a female donor in good health, enrolled as a control in a pregnancy study.

The chain couples TRBV30 to TRBJ2-1, with 15 bases identical to TRBD2. Germline CDR1 reads GTSNPN; CDR2 reads SVGIG (reference sequence). The junction had 11 bases not matched to a gene; V was cut back by 5 bases and J by 12 bases. This CDR3 contains 15 residues. The CDR3 region has the DNA TGTGCCTGGGGACTAGCGGGGGGGCCGAGGAATCGGCAGTTCTTC. It specifies CAWGLAGGPRNRQFF.

Written as DNA, the CDR3 is TGCAGCGTTGTTAGGCCGGGGGGAGAGCAGTACTTC. The encoded protein is CSVVRPGGEQYF. The chain has TRBV29-1 and TRBJ2-7; 7 nucleotides line up with TRBD2. CDR1 and CDR2 (germline): SQVTM, ANQGSEA. The CDR3 is 12 amino acids. Losses at the gene ends were 4 bases for V and 7 bases for J; bases not matched to a gene: 7.

This rearrangement joins TRBV4-1 to TRBJ2-5, with D hard to call. The V gene's germline CDR1 is MGHRA and CDR2 YSYEKL. The V end was cut by 1 base, the J end by 5 bases, with 8 bases between. The CDR3 loop spans 13 amino acids. CDR3 loop: CASSQARVETQYF. CDR3 sequence (DNA): TGCGCCAGCAGCCAAGCGAGAGTTGAGACCCAGTACTTC.

The chain has TRBV28 and TRBJ2-7, with D perhaps TRBD1 (6 bases). The CDR3 consists of 15 residues. The V gene's germline CDR1 is MDHEN and CDR2 SYDVKM. V lost 10 bases to trimming and J lost 1 base, with 20 bases between them. CDR3 nucleotide sequence: TGTGCCACTGTGTCGACAGGCTTAAATTCCTACGAGCAGTACTTC. Residues: CATVSTGLNSYEQYF.

The gene calls are TRBV9 and TRBJ1-1, with a possible D match to TRBD1 (6 bases). There are 15 residues in the CDR3. The V gene's germline CDR1 is SGDLS and CDR2 YYNGEE. V lost 3 bases to trimming and J lost 0 bases, with 12 bases between them. The CDR3 nucleotides are TGTGCCAGCAGCGGTGGGACAAGCATGAACACTGAAGCTTTCTTT. Its protein product is CASSGGTSMNTEAFF.

The rearrangement links TRBV4-1 to TRBJ1-1; D is unclear. V was trimmed by 0 bases and J by 0 bases, leaving 14 bases between them. Per germline, CDR1 MGHRA and CDR2 YSYEKL. The CDR3 length is 17 residues. CDR3 residues: CASSQERGRTMNTEAFF. In DNA, the CDR3 is TGCGCCAGCAGCCAAGAAAGAGGCAGAACCATGAACACTGAAGCTTTCTTT.

The chain carries TRBV6-5 and TRBJ1-3; tentatively, D is TRBD1 (6 bases). The CDR3 contains 15 residues. Germline V gene lookup returns CDR1 MNHEY and CDR2 SVGAGI. V lost 9 bases to trimming and J lost 2 bases, with 17 bases between them. The CDR3 spells CASRTSRTAGNTIYF. Here the CDR3 DNA reads TGTGCCAGTAGAACTTCCCGGACAGCTGGAAACACCATATATTTT.

This sequence joins TRBV15 and TRBJ2-7; TRBD1 aligns across 11 bases. From germline, CDR1 is LNHNV and CDR2 YYDKDF (reference sequence). V trimming: 1 base; J trimming: 6 bases; junction bases outside the gene matches: 5. This CDR3 comprises 15 residues. The CDR3 spells CATSRAMGQGVEQYF. DNA of the CDR3: TGTGCCACCAGCAGAGCTATGGGACAGGGGGTCGAGCAGTACTTC.

V is TRBV30 and J is TRBJ2-7; D possibly corresponds to TRBD2 (5 bases). This CDR3 spans 13 amino acids. The V end lost 2 bases, the J end lost 5 bases, and 13 bases lay between the germline ends. Germline V CDR1 and CDR2: GTSNPN, SVGIG (reference sequence). This CDR3 reads CAWSRGSWDEQYF. The CDR3 nucleotides are TGTGCCTGGAGTCGGGGTTCCTGGGACGAGCAGTACTTC.

This chain links TRBV30 with TRBJ1-2; D is unresolved. Looked up from germline, CDR1 is GTSNPN and CDR2 is SVGIG (reference sequence). V was shortened by 0 bases and J by 6 bases, with 5 bases between the two germline ends. The CDR3 totals 11 residues. Here the CDR3 reads CAWSVQDGYTF. The DNA of the CDR3 is TGTGCCTGGAGTGTTCAGGATGGCTACACCTTC.

This chain joins TRBV4-1 and TRBJ2-5, with a possible D match to TRBD1 (5 bases). The CDR3 spans 14 residues. Germline CDR1 is MGHRA and CDR2 is YSYEKL. With 1 base removed from V and 5 bases from J, the gap between germline ends came to 11 bases. The CDR3 reads CASSQGAGRETQYF. In nucleotides, the CDR3 is TGCGCCAGCAGCCAAGGGGCAGGGCGGGAGACCCAGTACTTC.

This rearrangement joins TRBV4-1 to TRBJ1-5; 11 bases map to TRBD1. This CDR3 is built from 15 residues. J was trimmed by 4 bases and V by 5 bases; bases with no gene match: 4. Germline V gives CDR1 MGHRA, CDR2 YSYEKL. CDR3 DNA: TGCGCCAGCAGCGGACAGGGGGCTGGGAATCAGCCCCAGCATTTT. This codes for CASSGQGAGNQPQHF.